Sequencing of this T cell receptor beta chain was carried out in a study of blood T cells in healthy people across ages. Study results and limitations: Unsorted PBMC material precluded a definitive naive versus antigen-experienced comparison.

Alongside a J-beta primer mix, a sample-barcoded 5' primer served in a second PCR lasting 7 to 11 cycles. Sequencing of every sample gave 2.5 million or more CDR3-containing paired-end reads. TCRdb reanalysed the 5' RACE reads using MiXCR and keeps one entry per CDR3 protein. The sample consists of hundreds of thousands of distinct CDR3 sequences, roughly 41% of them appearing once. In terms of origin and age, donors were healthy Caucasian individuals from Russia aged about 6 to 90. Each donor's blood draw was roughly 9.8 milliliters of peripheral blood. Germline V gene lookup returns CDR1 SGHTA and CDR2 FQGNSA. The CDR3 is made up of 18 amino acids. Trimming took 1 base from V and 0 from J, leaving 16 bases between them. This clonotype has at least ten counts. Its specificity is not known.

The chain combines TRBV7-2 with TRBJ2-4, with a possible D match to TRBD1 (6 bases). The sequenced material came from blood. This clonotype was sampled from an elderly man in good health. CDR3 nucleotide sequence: TGTGCCAGCAGCTTAGGGTGGCCAGGGGCAGTAGCCAAAAACATTCAGTACTTC. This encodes CASSLGWPGAVAKNIQYF. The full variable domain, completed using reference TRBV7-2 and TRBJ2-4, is GAGVSQSPSNKVTEKGKDVELRCDPISGHTALYWYRQSLGQGLEFLIYFQGNSAPDKSGLPSDRFSAERTGGSVSTLTIQRTQQEDSAVYLCASSLGWPGAVAKNIQYFGAGTRLSVL.